A single sample is the source of the 29 T cell receptor beta chains below, sequenced in a study of Graves' ophthalmopathy and Graves' hyperthyroidism. From RNA, the CDR3 regions of TCR beta chains were amplified and sequenced. The first round was an RT-PCR with HTBI primers, and the second round was a multiplex PCR. TCRdb independently ran MiXCR on the multiplex PCR reads; one entry per CDR3 protein. The data contain a few hundred thousand distinct CDR3 sequences, about 18% of them singletons. Sequencing was performed on peripheral blood. These receptors were collected from an adult woman with stable Graves' hyperthyroidism.

This clonotype was counted ten times or more. V and J are TRBV27 and TRBJ1-5; perhaps TRBD1 as D (5 bases). Trimming took off 4 bases at V and 2 bases at J, with 12 bases between the two ends. This CDR3 contains 15 residues. Germline V lookup: CDR1 MNHEY, CDR2 SMNVEV (reference sequence). This CDR3 reads CASSYGTGGNQPQHF. In nucleotides, the CDR3 is TGTGCCAGCAGTTATGGGACCGGGGGCAATCAGCCCCAGCATTTT.

This clonotype was observed many times. The chain links TRBV12-3 or TRBV12-4 to TRBJ2-7; a weak D match, TRBD2 (5 bases). This CDR3 is 15 amino acids long. V was pared by 6 bases and J by 1 base, with 16 bases between. CDR3 region: CASRLSGDKSYEQYF. CDR3 DNA: TGTGCCAGCAGACTGAGCGGAGATAAGTCCTACGAGCAGTACTTC.

This clonotype has ten or more counts. J is TRBJ1-1 and V is TRBV2, with D unresolved. Germline assignment: CDR1 SNHLY and CDR2 FYNNEI. This CDR3 is built from 10 residues. V was cut by 8 bases and J by 8 bases, with 9 bases left in between. CDR3 DNA sequence: TGTGCCAGCGTGAATTTAGAAGCTTTCTTT. Its protein is CASVNLEAFF.

This clonotype was counted ten times or more. This chain links TRBV4-1 with TRBJ2-7, with D possibly being TRBD1 (8 bases). The germline CDR1 and CDR2 sequences are MGHRA and YSYEKL. Trimming took off 4 bases at V and 3 bases at J, with 13 bases between the two ends. This CDR3 is built from 14 residues. CDR3 residues: CASSLTGGDYEQYF. The CDR3 DNA reads TGCGCCAGCAGCCTCACAGGGGGGGACTACGAGCAGTACTTC.

There are many counts of this clonotype. The chain joins TRBV29-1 to TRBJ1-1; the D is unclear. CDR1 is SQVTM, CDR2 ANQGSEA, per germline. The CDR3 has 12 amino acids. Between the trimmed V and J ends, which lost 4 bases and 1 base, there was a span of 7 bases. CDR3 region: CSVVPQNTEAFF. The CDR3 bases are TGCAGCGTTGTGCCGCAGAACACTGAAGCTTTCTTT.

This clonotype was seen many times. This chain joins TRBV20-1 and TRBJ2-5, with 10 bases lining up with TRBD2. The CDR3 is 15 amino acids. The V and J ends lost 6 bases and 5 bases, in that order; junction bases with no gene match: 12. The V gene's germline CDR1 is DFQATT and CDR2 SNEGSKA (reference sequence). CDR3 region: CSAEPAGGPYETQYF. DNA of the CDR3: TGCAGTGCAGAGCCAGCGGGAGGGCCTTATGAGACCCAGTACTTC.

This clonotype was seen ten or more times. This chain joins TRBV29-1 and TRBJ1-1, with 7 bases that match TRBD1. The CDR3 extends over 15 amino acids. Trimming took 6 bases from V and 0 from J; bases not matched to a gene: 10. From germline, CDR1 is SQVTM and CDR2 ANQGSEA. CDR3: CSVERQGRVNTEAFF. The CDR3 coding sequence is TGCAGCGTCGAAAGACAGGGAAGGGTGAACACTGAAGCTTTCTTT.

Many counts were recorded for this clonotype. The chain employs TRBV18 and TRBJ1-1; D is possibly TRBD1 (6 bases). V was cut by 2 bases and J by 3 bases, with 10 bases left in between. Germline V lookup: CDR1 KGHSH, CDR2 LQKENI. This CDR3 contains 14 residues. In DNA, the CDR3 is TGTGCCAGCTCACCAACAGGGTGGGACACTGAAGCTTTCTTT. As protein: CASSPTGWDTEAFF.

This clonotype was picked up many times. One end of the junction is discordant with germline, which a read error may explain. The chain combines TRBV20-1 with TRBJ2-7, with 7 nucleotides matching TRBD2. There are 14 residues in the CDR3. Germline V gives CDR1 DFQATT, CDR2 SNEGSKA (reference sequence). CDR3 sequence (DNA): TGCAGTGCCAGAGCAACTAGCGACTATTACGAGCAGTACTTC. It encodes CSARATSDYYEQYF.

This clonotype was observed many times. The chain couples TRBV7-9 to TRBJ1-1; no definite D call. V was shortened by 4 bases and J by 1 base, with 10 bases between the two germline ends. This CDR3 has 14 amino acids. Germline V gene sequence: CDR1 SEHNR, CDR2 FQNEAQ (reference sequence). CDR3 nucleotides: TGTGCCAGCAGCTCGCGACACGAGAACACTGAAGCTTTCTTT. Its translation: CASSSRHENTEAFF.

Only a few counts were recorded for this clonotype. This chain links TRBV11-2 with TRBJ2-2; D may correspond to TRBD1 or TRBD2 (5 bases each). The ends were cut back, 4 bases at V and 4 bases at J, with 22 bases in the middle. This CDR3 region has 18 residues. CDR1 SGHAT and CDR2 FQNNGV come from the germline V gene. CDR3: CASSSHPWDRGFTGELFF. The CDR3 region has the DNA TGTGCCAGCAGCTCCCACCCGTGGGACCGGGGCTTCACCGGGGAGCTGTTTTTT.

In its sample, this clonotype was seen a few times. The rearrangement joins TRBV5-1 to TRBJ2-7; 8 positions agree with TRBD2. The junction had 8 bases not matched to a gene; V was cut back by 0 bases and J by 3 bases. The CDR3 is made up of 16 amino acids. In germline, CDR1 is SGHRS, CDR2 YFSETQ. The CDR3 bases are TGCGCCAGCAGCTTGGCCCCCGGGAGGGACCACTACGAGCAGTACTTC. This translates into CASSLAPGRDHYEQYF.

This clonotype was picked up many times. This sequence joins TRBV2 and TRBJ1-5, with 7 positions matching TRBD1. In germline, CDR1 is SNHLY, CDR2 FYNNEI. The CDR3 contains 13 residues. Trimming took 6 bases from V and 7 from J; bases not matched to a gene: 6. CDR3 amino acids: CASRGTAQQPQHF. The CDR3 DNA is TGTGCCAGCAGGGGGACAGCCCAACAGCCCCAGCATTTT.

This clonotype was picked up many times. J is TRBJ2-2 and V is TRBV7-2; 8 nucleotides line up with TRBD1. V lost 4 bases and J lost 4; bases outside the gene matches: 5. Germline-derived CDR1 and CDR2 are SGHTA and FQGNSA. This CDR3 region has 15 residues. CDR3 sequence: CASSSRDRGTGELFF. The CDR3 nucleotides are TGTGCCAGCAGCTCTAGAGACAGGGGCACCGGGGAGCTGTTTTTT. Complete variable domain (other parts from reference TRBV7-2 and TRBJ2-2): GAGVSQSPSNKVTEKGKDVELRCDPISGHTALYWYRQSLGQGLEFLIYFQGNSAPDKSGLPSDRFSAERTGGSVSTLTIQRTQQEDSAVYLCASSSRDRGTGELFFGEGSRLTVL.

The rearrangement uses TRBV12-3 or TRBV12-4 and TRBJ1-6; D is possibly TRBD1 (5 bases). The CDR3 length is 13 residues. The V end lost 6 bases, the J end lost 10 bases, and 13 bases lay between the germline ends. The CDR3 region has the DNA TGTGCCAGCAGGAGAGGGGAGGAATCACCCCTCCACTTT. Encoded protein: CASRRGEESPLHF.

This clonotype was counted ten times or more. The chain is built from TRBV29-1 and TRBJ1-1; D remains ambiguous. Germline V lookup: CDR1 SQVTM, CDR2 ANQGSEA. CDR3 size: 14 residues. V was shortened by 1 base and J by 1 base, with 10 bases between the two germline ends. The CDR3 DNA reads TGCAGCGTTGAAGTGTGGGCGGAGAACACTGAAGCTTTCTTT. Translation gives CSVEVWAENTEAFF.

In this sample, this clonotype turned up many times. V usage is TRBV24-1 and J usage is TRBJ1-5; D is unresolved. The CDR3 totals 13 residues. Germline CDR1 is KGHDR and CDR2 is SFDVKD. V gave up 9 bases and J gave up 6 bases, with 14 bases separating them. The CDR3 loop reads CATQVGPGQPQHF. The CDR3 nucleotides are TGTGCCACCCAGGTTGGACCCGGTCAGCCCCAGCATTTT.

This clonotype came up many times. The chain uses TRBV5-1 and TRBJ2-5, with TRBD1 as a possible D gene (5 bases). The germline CDR1 and CDR2 sequences are SGHRS and YFSETQ. The CDR3 sequence is 14 residues long. Trimming removed 0 bases from V and 9 bases from J, with 15 bases in between. DNA for the CDR3: TGCGCCAGCAGCTTGGGTGCGACAGAAAGGGCCCAGTACTTC. Translated, it gives CASSLGATERAQYF. Filled out from reference TRBV5-1 and TRBJ2-5, the complete variable domain reads KAGVTQTPRYLIKTRGQQVTLSCSPISGHRSVSWYQQTPGQGLQFLFEYFSETQRNKGNFPGRFSGRQFSNSRSEMNVSTLELGDSALYLCASSLGATERAQYFGPGTRLLVL.

In this sample, this clonotype turned up many times. The chain joins TRBV6-5 to TRBJ2-7, with a possible D match to TRBD1 (5 bases). CDR1 MNHEY and CDR2 SVGAGI come from the germline V gene. The CDR3 sequence is 13 residues long. The V end was cut by 6 bases, the J end by 0 bases, with 9 bases between. The CDR3 region is CASRGHDSYEQYF. The CDR3 coding sequence is TGTGCCAGCAGAGGACACGACTCCTACGAGCAGTACTTC.

This clonotype was counted ten times or more. This sequence joins TRBV7-2 and TRBJ1-1; D is undetermined. The CDR3 is 12 amino acids. Germline lookup yields CDR1 SGHTA and CDR2 FQGNSA. V was cut by 3 bases and J by 3 bases, with 5 bases left in between. The CDR3 loop is CASSFADTEAFF. The DNA for the CDR3 is TGTGCCAGCAGCTTCGCGGACACTGAAGCTTTCTTT.

This clonotype has at least ten counts. CDR3 region: CASSIPLRANTGELFF. The CDR3 region has the DNA TGTGCCAGCAGTATCCCTCTGCGGGCGAACACCGGGGAGCTGTTTTTT. This chain links TRBV28 with TRBJ2-2, with a possible D match to TRBD2 (5 bases). This CDR3 spans 16 amino acids. Trimming left V 5 bases short and J 0 bases short, with 13 bases between. Germline CDR1 MDHEN, CDR2 SYDVKM.

This clonotype was counted at least ten times. The chain combines TRBV6-5 with TRBJ2-7, with D perhaps matching TRBD2 (5 bases). V shed 0 bases and J shed 7 bases, with 13 bases lying between them. From germline, CDR1 is MNHEY and CDR2 SVGAGI. CDR3 length equals 14 residues. CDR3: CASSYSNGKGEQYF. The CDR3 coding sequence is TGTGCCAGCAGTTACTCGAACGGGAAAGGGGAGCAGTACTTC.

This clonotype was seen many times. CDR3 loop: CASSFRDSGQNYGYTF. For the CDR3, the DNA is TGTGCCAGCAGTTTCCGGGACAGTGGTCAGAACTATGGCTACACCTTC. The chain is built from TRBV27 and TRBJ1-2; 7 bases align to TRBD1. With 3 bases clipped from V and 2 bases from J, the junction kept 9 bases outside the gene matches. CDR3 length: 16 amino acids. The germline V gene encodes CDR1 MNHEY and CDR2 SMNVEV (reference sequence).

V and J are TRBV12-3 or TRBV12-4 and TRBJ1-2; no reliable D call. CDR3 length: 12 residues. With 7 bases removed from V and 2 bases from J, the gap between germline ends came to 8 bases. This CDR3 is CASKAGNYGYTF. The CDR3 coding sequence is TGTGCCAGCAAGGCGGGGAACTATGGCTACACCTTC.

Many counts were recorded for this clonotype. This chain links TRBV2 with TRBJ2-5, with D perhaps matching TRBD2 (5 bases). The V end lost 5 bases, the J end lost 4 bases, and 8 bases lay between the germline ends. Germline values: CDR1 SNHLY, CDR2 FYNNEI. This CDR3 region has 12 residues. The CDR3 sequence is CASSQTRETQYF. The CDR3 DNA reads as TGTGCCAGCAGTCAAACTAGAGAGACCCAGTACTTC.

The sample holds many counts of this clonotype. The V call is TRBV29-1, the J call TRBJ2-7; D is unclear. This CDR3 comprises 13 residues. V gave up 3 bases and J gave up 1 base, with 10 bases separating them. Germline V CDR1 and CDR2: SQVTM, ANQGSEA. The chain's CDR3 is CSVELDLSYEQYF. CDR3 DNA sequence: TGCAGCGTTGAGCTGGACCTATCCTACGAGCAGTACTTC.

In its sample, this clonotype was seen many times. The rearrangement links TRBV6-5 to TRBJ2-5; D is unresolved. CDR3 length: 13 residues. The germline V gene has CDR1 MNHEY and CDR2 SVGAGI. The ends were cut back, 3 bases at V and 4 bases at J, with 9 bases in the middle. The DNA for the CDR3 is TGTGCCAGCAGTTATGGGCTAGGAGAGACCCAGTACTTC. Protein: CASSYGLGETQYF.

This clonotype was seen at least ten times. J is TRBJ2-2 and V is TRBV29-1, with D unresolved. Germline assignment: CDR1 SQVTM and CDR2 ANQGSEA. The ends were cut back, 3 bases at V and 5 bases at J, with 7 bases in the middle. The CDR3 consists of 12 residues. The CDR3 here is CSVESRTGELFF. The CDR3 bases are TGCAGCGTTGAGTCGCGAACCGGGGAGCTGTTTTTT.

This clonotype was seen ten or more times. The CDR3 coding sequence is TGTGCCAGCAGCGCCTCCCCCGGGACAGGGGGCGAATATTGGGAGACCCAGTACTTC. Its protein product is CASSASPGTGGEYWETQYF. This chain joins TRBV9 and TRBJ2-5, with 12 bases that match TRBD1. With V trimmed by 3 bases and J by 5 bases, 17 bases remained unmatched. Per the germline V gene, CDR1 is SGDLS and CDR2 is YYNGEE. The CDR3 contains 19 residues.